Listed below are T cell receptor beta chains from one sample, sequenced in a study of blood T cell repertoires in COVID-19. Measured with immunoSEQ multiplex PCR; TCRdb has only the in-frame clones, and not every one. Of roughly 240,000 clones listed, approximately 86% are singletons. Sequenced sample: peripheral blood. These receptors were obtained from a woman aged 55 to 70 who had recovered from COVID-19. The CDR3 runs from the conserved cysteine through the conserved F or W. Each record gives: J gene, clone size, D gene, V gene, CDR3 protein, CDR3 DNA. A D gene is named only where the DNA matches it firmly. Expanded clones get a size class; other rows say once, few or many, or leave the size out.

TRBJ2-3,few,NA,TRBV7-9,CASSFGADSTDTQYF,TGTGCCAGCAGCTTCGGAGCGGACAGCACAGATACGCAGTATTTT
TRBJ2-1,few,TRBD2,TRBV7-2,CASSPLAGYNNEQFF,TGTGCCAGCAGCCCACTAGCGGGCTACAACAATGAGCAGTTCTTC
TRBJ2-5,NA,NA,TRBV7-2,CASSLYQREAQYF,TGTGCCAGCAGCTTATATCAGAGAGAGGCCCAGTACTTC
TRBJ1-1,NA,NA,TRBV7-3,CASSTGTGMNTEAFF,TGTGCCAGCAGCACAGGGACGGGAATGAACACTGAAGCTTTCTTT
TRBJ2-7,NA,NA,TRBV11-3,CASSFPQENSYEQYF,TGTGCCAGCAGCTTCCCCCAAGAGAACTCCTACGAGCAGTACTTC
TRBJ1-1,NA,NA,TRBV18,CASSPETSMNTEAFF,TGTGCCAGCTCACCCGAGACAAGCATGAACACTGAAGCTTTCTTT
TRBJ2-3,NA,TRBD2,TRBV4-1,CASKGGPGGLTDTQYF,TGCGCCAGCAAGGGGGGTCCGGGGGGGCTGACAGATACGCAGTATTTT
TRBJ2-1,NA,NA,TRBV5-1,CASSLEASTDEQFF,TGCGCCAGCAGCTTGGAAGCTAGCACGGATGAGCAGTTCTTC
TRBJ2-7,NA,NA,TRBV6-2/TRBV6-3,CASSYGRGAPYEQYF,TGTGCCAGCAGTTACGGACGGGGGGCCCCCTACGAGCAGTACTTC
TRBJ1-5,NA,NA,TRBV27,CASRQTGLWQPQHF,TGTGCCAGCAGACAGACAGGTTTATGGCAGCCCCAGCATTTT
TRBJ1-5,NA,TRBD1,TRBV4-2,CASSQDLGTGVQPQHF,TGTGCCAGCAGCCAAGATCTGGGGACAGGGGTTCAGCCCCAGCATTTT
TRBJ1-4,few,TRBD1,TRBV7-9,CASSFGTGGTNEKLFF,TGTGCCAGCAGCTTTGGGACAGGGGGGACGAATGAAAAACTGTTTTTT
TRBJ1-4,NA,TRBD1,TRBV6-5,CASRRTGVEKLFF,TGTGCCAGCAGGAGGACAGGGGTAGAAAAACTGTTTTTT
TRBJ1-5,once,NA,TRBV10-3,CAISGARHQPQHF,TGTGCCATCAGTGGGGCCCGCCATCAGCCCCAGCATTTT
TRBJ1-5,NA,NA,TRBV27,CASSLLDSFSPQHF,TGTGCCAGCAGTTTGCTGGACAGTTTTTCGCCCCAGCATTTT
TRBJ2-3,NA,TRBD2,TRBV7-2,CASSSVWGGDTDTQYF,TGTGCCAGCAGCTCCGTTTGGGGGGGGGACACAGATACGCAGTATTTT
TRBJ2-2,NA,NA,TRBV19,CASSSSAGTGELFF,TGTGCCAGTAGTTCATCGGCGGGCACCGGGGAGCTGTTTTTT
TRBJ1-4,NA,NA,TRBV29-1,CSAPTGGHSAEKLFF,TGCAGCGCCCCCACAGGCGGTCACTCAGCTGAAAAACTGTTTTTT
TRBJ2-5,NA,TRBD2,TRBV5-1,CASSFAGTSGGYQETQYF,TGCGCCAGCAGCTTTGCCGGGACTAGCGGGGGGTACCAAGAGACCCAGTACTTC
TRBJ2-5,NA,TRBD1,TRBV9,CASSAGWTGGKETQYF,TGTGCCAGCAGCGCAGGGTGGACAGGGGGCAAAGAGACCCAGTACTTC
TRBJ2-5,NA,NA,TRBV19,CASSGGLSETQYF,TGTGCCAGTAGTGGGGGGTTATCAGAGACCCAGTACTTC
TRBJ1-1,few,NA,TRBV7-8,CASGLFQGGAFF,TGTGCCAGCGGGCTTTTCCAGGGTGGAGCTTTCTTT
TRBJ2-7,many,TRBD2,TRBV3-1/TRBV3-2,CASSLSGVVYEQYF,TGTGCCAGCAGCCTCAGCGGGGTAGTGTACGAGCAGTACTTC
TRBJ2-4,NA,NA,TRBV5-6,CASSLKTVVEDKNIQYF,TGTGCCAGCAGCTTGAAGACGGTCGTCGAGGACAAAAACATTCAGTACTTC
TRBJ1-5,NA,TRBD1,TRBV18,CASSPFAGGDQPQHF,TGTGCCAGCTCACCTTTTGCAGGGGGTGATCAGCCCCAGCATTTT
TRBJ1-1,NA,TRBD1,TRBV25-1,CASSAGQGAREAFF,TGTGCCAGCAGTGCGGGACAGGGGGCGAGAGAAGCTTTCTTT
TRBJ2-7,NA,NA,TRBV7-2,CASSFQASVDYEQYF,TGTGCCAGCAGCTTTCAAGCTAGTGTAGACTACGAGCAGTACTTC
TRBJ1-5,NA,NA,TRBV9,CASSALGGGGQPQHF,TGTGCCAGCAGCGCCTTGGGGGGCGGGGGTCAGCCCCAGCATTTT
TRBJ2-1,NA,NA,TRBV29-1,CSVDTLSSYNEQFF,TGCAGCGTTGACACCCTCAGCTCCTACAATGAGCAGTTCTTC
TRBJ2-7,NA,NA,TRBV9,CASSGRDMSSYEQYF,TGTGCCAGCAGCGGCAGGGACATGAGCTCCTACGAGCAGTACTTC
TRBJ2-7,few,TRBD2,TRBV19,CASSMKSTSVPYEQYF,TGTGCCAGTAGTATGAAGAGTACTAGCGTCCCCTACGAGCAGTACTTC
TRBJ2-7,NA,NA,TRBV27,CASSIRQRSYEQYF,TGTGCCAGCAGCATAAGACAGAGATCCTACGAGCAGTACTTC
TRBJ2-5,NA,TRBD2,TRBV7-3,CASSLMAGGEETQYF,TGTGCCAGCAGCTTAATGGCGGGGGGCGAAGAGACCCAGTACTTC
TRBJ1-1,NA,NA,TRBV7-2,CASSLWAGFTEAFF,TGTGCCAGCAGCTTATGGGCAGGGTTCACTGAAGCTTTCTTT
TRBJ2-1,few,NA,TRBV10-3,CAISEFGVLTGLHEQFF,TGTGCCATCAGTGAGTTTGGTGTCTTGACAGGCCTGCATGAGCAGTTCTTC
TRBJ2-5,NA,TRBD2,TRBV6-6,CASSPLAGGPGETQYF,TGTGCCAGCAGTCCACTAGCGGGGGGGCCTGGGGAGACCCAGTACTTC
TRBJ1-5,NA,NA,TRBV7-2,CASSVLNQPQHF,TGTGCCAGCAGCGTATTAAATCAGCCCCAGCATTTT
TRBJ1-5,NA,NA,TRBV7-9,CASSPSGNQPQHF,TGTGCCAGCAGCCCCTCGGGTAATCAGCCCCAGCATTTT
TRBJ1-4,NA,NA,TRBV2,CASRAGLVNEKLFF,TGTGCCAGCAGAGCGGGACTAGTTAATGAAAAACTGTTTTTT
TRBJ2-1,few,NA,TRBV24-1,CATSEGRGGYNEQFF,TGTGCCACCAGTGAAGGCCGCGGAGGGTACAATGAGCAGTTCTTC
TRBJ2-2,NA,NA,TRBV9,CASSVFKTGELFF,TGTGCCAGCAGCGTTTTCAAAACCGGGGAGCTGTTTTTT
TRBJ2-7,NA,NA,TRBV21-1,CASIPRRDRGPYEQYF,TGTGCCAGCATCCCCCGCCGGGACAGGGGACCCTACGAGCAGTACTTC
TRBJ1-2,NA,TRBD1,TRBV5-1,CASSPGTGGRIGYGYTF,TGCGCCAGCAGCCCCGGGACAGGGGGCCGGATAGGCTATGGCTACACCTTC
TRBJ1-6,NA,TRBD1,TRBV5-1,CASSLGGGLNSPLHF,TGCGCCAGCAGCTTGGGAGGGGGCTTGAATTCACCCCTCCACTTT
TRBJ2-3,NA,TRBD2,TRBV28,CASSPLGGLVADTQYF,TGTGCCAGCAGTCCTCTAGGGGGACTAGTGGCAGATACGCAGTATTTT